A selection of T cell receptor beta chains follows, all from one sample in a study of CD8 T cells in ankylosing spondylitis. Each CDR3 protein is one row after TCRdb ran MiXCR on the 5' RACE reads. The repertoire has about 440,000 distinct CDR3 sequences, roughly 18% of them found once; the top ten carry about 0.94%. Sequenced input: blood, either unsorted or a sorted T cell fraction (not recorded which). These TCRs come from a male donor with ankylosing spondylitis. Each CDR3 is given with its conserved first and last residue. The D gene is left open where the match is weak. Some rows mark clone size as missing; the rest say once, few, many or name a class of expanded clone.

>few|16|TRBV7-8|TRBJ2-3|TRBD2
CASSLAKGLAGATQYF
TGTGCCAGCAGCTTAGCAAAAGGACTAGCGGGGGCTACGCAGTATTTT
>few|15|TRBV10-3|TRBJ2-3|.
CAISSPRAAADTQYF
TGTGCCATCAGCAGCCCCCGTGCAGCCGCAGATACGCAGTATTTT
>few|15|TRBV7-2|TRBJ1-3|.
CASSLRAEPGNTIYF
TGTGCCAGCAGCTTACGGGCAGAACCTGGAAACACCATATATTTT
>few|16|TRBV18|TRBJ1-1|.
CASSPLAGNVNTEAFF
TGTGCCAGCTCACCCTTGGCGGGGAACGTGAACACTGAAGCTTTCTTT
>.|16|TRBV19|TRBJ2-1|.
CASSFSTLGPYNEQFF
TGTGCCAGTAGTTTCTCAACACTAGGCCCATACAATGAGCAGTTCTTC
>.|15|TRBV3-1|TRBJ2-5|TRBD2
CASSPPTSVQETQYF
TGTGCCAGCAGCCCTCCGACTAGCGTACAAGAGACCCAGTACTTC
>.|12|TRBV28|TRBJ2-3|.
CASVADTDTQYF
TGTGCCAGCGTCGCCGACACAGATACGCAGTATTTT
>.|15|TRBV6-5|TRBJ2-7|.
CASSYRTTQFYEQYF
TGTGCCAGCAGTTACCGCACAACCCAGTTCTACGAGCAGTACTTC
>.|15|TRBV5-1|TRBJ1-2|TRBD1
CASSFGDREYYGYTF
TGCGCCAGCAGCTTTGGGGACAGGGAGTACTATGGCTACACCTTC
>.|14|TRBV6-5|TRBJ1-1|TRBD1
CASSYGRGATEAFF
TGTGCCAGCAGTTATGGCAGGGGGGCCACTGAAGCTTTCTTT
>.|15|TRBV6-5|TRBJ1-1|.
CASSYWAGMNTEAFF
TGTGCCAGCAGTTACTGGGCCGGAATGAACACTGAAGCTTTCTTT
>few|16|TRBV9|TRBJ2-5|TRBD2
CASSVGTSGGGETQYF
TGTGCCAGCAGCGTAGGGACTAGCGGAGGGGGAGAGACCCAGTACTTC
>.|16|TRBV29-1|TRBJ2-1|TRBD2
CRDLAGGESSYNEQFF
TGCAGAGACCTAGCGGGGGGCGAGTCCTCCTACAATGAGCAGTTCTTC
>few|16|TRBV4-1|TRBJ1-1|.
CASSYQGRRIDTEAFF
TGCGCCAGCAGTTACCAGGGGCGAAGGATCGACACTGAAGCTTTCTTT
>.|12|TRBV19|TRBJ1-1|.
CAAAGGVTEAFF
TGTGCCGCTGCGGGGGGGGTCACTGAAGCTTTCTTT
>few|16|TRBV7-8|TRBJ2-1|TRBD2
CASSGGTGGYYNEQFF
TGTGCCAGCAGCGGAGGTACGGGAGGCTATTACAATGAGCAGTTCTTC
>.|16|TRBV7-2|TRBJ1-1|TRBD1
CASSLAPRGPGTEAFF
TGTGCCAGCAGCTTGGCCCCAAGGGGGCCGGGGACTGAAGCTTTCTTT
>few|14|TRBV29-1|TRBJ2-3|TRBD1
CSVITGGITDTQYF
TGCAGCGTTATTACAGGGGGGATCACAGATACGCAGTATTTT
>.|15|TRBV12-3/TRBV12-4|TRBJ2-7|TRBD1
CASSWQLGQPYEQYF
TGTGCCAGCAGTTGGCAACTGGGACAGCCATACGAGCAGTACTTC
>few|17|TRBV4-2|TRBJ2-2|.
CASSQFGTPMNTGELFF
TGTGCCAGCAGCCAATTCGGGACACCAATGAACACCGGGGAGCTGTTTTTT
>few|14|TRBV5-1|TRBJ2-7|.
CASSFAEGVYEQYF
TGCGCCAGCAGCTTTGCAGAGGGCGTGTACGAGCAGTACTTC
>.|15|TRBV12-3/TRBV12-4|TRBJ1-2|TRBD1
CASSFRDRGPYGYTF
TGTGCCAGCAGTTTCCGGGACAGGGGACCATATGGCTACACCTTC
>many|16|TRBV5-1|TRBJ1-6|.
CASSLDARGGNSPLHF
TGCGCCAGCAGCTTGGATGCCCGGGGAGGGAATTCACCCCTCCACTTT
>many|14|TRBV29-1|TRBJ2-2|TRBD2
CSVRSAGGSGELFF
TGCAGCGTCAGGTCAGCGGGAGGCTCCGGGGAGCTGTTTTTT
>few|17|TRBV6-1|TRBJ2-7|.
CASQVGSGLSGSYEQYF
TGTGCCAGCCAAGTCGGATCGGGGCTGTCCGGCTCCTACGAGCAGTACTTC
>few|12|TRBV29-1|TRBJ1-2|.
CSVIQGGYGYTF
TGCAGCGTTATACAGGGTGGCTATGGCTACACCTTC
>few|15|TRBV6-2/TRBV6-3|TRBJ1-2|.
CASRGVSNSNYGYTF
TGTGCCAGCAGGGGCGTGAGTAATTCTAACTATGGCTACACCTTC
>.|13|TRBV10-3|TRBJ2-1|.
CAISTGIANEQFF
TGTGCCATCAGTACCGGGATCGCCAATGAGCAGTTCTTC
>few|15|TRBV14|TRBJ2-7|.
CASTPLHPSSYEQYF
TGTGCCAGCACCCCCCTGCATCCTAGCTCCTACGAGCAGTACTTC
>many|15|TRBV12-3/TRBV12-4|TRBJ2-2|TRBD1
CASSWGQGHTGELFF
TGTGCCAGCAGTTGGGGACAGGGCCACACCGGGGAGCTGTTTTTT
>.|16|TRBV20-1|TRBJ2-2|.
CSARDRSRAGAGELFF
TGCAGTGCTAGAGATCGGTCCAGGGCCGGGGCCGGGGAGCTGTTTTTT
>.|15|TRBV19|TRBJ1-5|TRBD1
CASTVWGQGNQPQHF
TGTGCCAGTACCGTATGGGGACAGGGCAATCAGCCCCAGCATTTT
>few|14|TRBV28|TRBJ2-7|.
CASSYPGLSYEQYF
TGTGCCAGCAGTTACCCCGGGCTCTCCTACGAGCAGTACTTC
>few|15|TRBV7-2|TRBJ1-3|TRBD1
CASSPGTVSGNTIYF
TGTGCCAGCAGCCCTGGGACAGTCTCTGGAAACACCATATATTTT
>.|15|TRBV24-1|TRBJ2-5|.
CATSDLGRGQETQYF
TGTGCCACCAGTGATTTGGGCCGGGGGCAAGAGACCCAGTACTTC
>few|14|TRBV5-1|TRBJ2-3|.
CASSPLTGTDTQYF
TGCGCCAGCAGCCCTTTGACGGGCACAGATACGCAGTATTTT
>few|20|TRBV4-2|TRBJ2-4|TRBD2
CASSQVWERGGREAKNIQYF
TGTGCCAGCAGCCAAGTGTGGGAGCGGGGGGGCCGCGAGGCCAAAAACATTCAGTACTTC
>.|12|TRBV30|TRBJ1-2|.
CAWRPGNYGYTF
TGTGCCTGGAGACCGGGGAACTATGGCTACACCTTC
>.|16|TRBV6-5|TRBJ2-1|.
CASSYSYGKTGNEQFF
TGTGCCAGCAGTTACTCGTACGGGAAAACCGGCAATGAGCAGTTCTTC
>few|14|TRBV5-1|TRBJ1-2|.
CASSLSGDKGGYTF
TGCGCCAGCAGCTTGAGTGGGGATAAGGGCGGCTACACCTTC
>.|16|TRBV20-1|TRBJ2-1|.
CCASAANRPLVNEQFF
TGCTGCGCTAGTGCCGCCAACAGGCCCCTTGTAAATGAGCAGTTCTTC
>once|16|TRBV20-1|TRBJ2-3|.
CCARPLGGRSTDTQYF
TGCTGTGCTAGGCCGTTAGGGGGGCGGAGCACAGATACGCAGTATTTT
>.|13|TRBV10-3|TRBJ2-4|TRBD2
CAISERASGRGYF
TGTGCCATCAGTGAGAGGGCTAGCGGGAGGGGGTACTTC
>.|16|TRBV5-6|TRBJ1-5|.
CASSWGGLPSNQPQHF
TGTGCCAGCAGCTGGGGGGGACTTCCAAGCAATCAGCCCCAGCATTTT
>.|16|TRBV7-2|TRBJ2-1|.
CASSLVLALSGNEQFF
TGTGCCAGCAGCTTAGTCCTAGCGCTCTCTGGCAATGAGCAGTTCTTC
>few|17|TRBV5-1|TRBJ2-1|.
CASSLNLRGLSYNEQFF
TGCGCCAGCAGCTTAAATTTGCGGGGGCTCTCCTACAATGAGCAGTTCTTC
>few|13|TRBV11-2|TRBJ1-2|.
CASSLDRFYGYTF
TGTGCCAGCAGCTTAGACCGGTTCTATGGCTACACCTTC
>few|15|TRBV12-3/TRBV12-4|TRBJ2-7|TRBD2
CASSPRLAEEREQYF
TGTGCCAGCAGTCCGCGACTAGCGGAGGAGAGGGAGCAGTACTTC
>many|14|TRBV11-2|TRBJ1-6|TRBD1
CASSLGQGGSPLHF
TGTGCCAGCAGTCTGGGACAGGGAGGTTCACCCCTCCACTTT
>.|14|TRBV5-1|TRBJ1-5|TRBD1
CASSPTGDSQPQHF
TGCGCCAGCAGTCCTACAGGGGACAGTCAGCCCCAGCATTTT
>few|15|TRBV5-1|TRBJ2-5|.
CASSLGSATQETQYF
TGCGCCAGCAGCTTGGGTTCCGCAACACAAGAGACCCAGTACTTC
>few|15|TRBV12-5|TRBJ2-5|TRBD1
CASGTDRGQFETQYF
TGTGCTAGTGGCACTGACAGGGGGCAGTTTGAGACCCAGTACTTC
>.|14|TRBV11-1|TRBJ2-3|.
CASSPGRGKDTQYF
TGTGCCAGCAGTCCCGGACGCGGAAAAGATACGCAGTATTTT
>many|13|TRBV7-3|TRBJ2-1|.
CASSLLGTNEQFF
TGTGCCAGCAGCTTATTGGGGACGAATGAGCAGTTCTTC
>few|17|TRBV27|TRBJ1-1|.
CASSLSFLSSRNTEAFF
TGTGCCAGCAGTTTATCGTTTCTCTCTAGCAGGAACACTGAAGCTTTCTTT
>.|17|TRBV20-1|TRBJ2-1|TRBD2
CSATVRRTSGPYNEQFF
TGCAGTGCCACGGTGCGTCGGACTAGCGGACCTTACAATGAGCAGTTCTTC
>few|14|TRBV29-1|TRBJ2-3|.
CSAGDYRGPDTQYF
TGCAGCGCAGGGGACTATAGGGGTCCAGATACGCAGTATTTT